The entry below describes one TCR beta chain. Beta-chain TCR CDR3 regions were amplified from RNA transcripts. RT-PCR was first run with HTBI primers, then multiplex PCR in a second round. A single record per CDR3 protein comes from TCRdb applying MiXCR to the multiplex PCR reads. The repertoire includes about 740,000 distinct CDR3 sequences, approximately 40% of them detected once, and roughly 45% sits in the top ten. Reliance was placed on clinical symptoms, serum thyroxine, TRAb, thyroid ultrasound and orbital computed tomography for diagnosis. The data are from a study of Graves' ophthalmopathy and Graves' hyperthyroidism. Germline values: CDR1 LNHDA, CDR2 SQIVND (reference sequence). Trimming took 4 bases from V and 5 from J; bases not matched to a gene: 8. The CDR3 is made up of 15 amino acids.

The sequence came from an adult man with Graves' ophthalmopathy. V usage is TRBV19 and J usage is TRBJ2-7, with TRBD1 matching over 10 bases. The material sequenced was peripheral blood. The CDR3 sequence: CASSTRQGAADEQYF. The CDR3 DNA reads as TGTGCCAGTAGTACACGACAGGGGGCAGCGGACGAGCAGTACTTC.